The rows below give T cell receptor beta chains drawn from one sample of a study of blood T cell repertoires in COVID-19. TCRdb's table, derived via immunoSEQ multiplex PCR, lists solely in-frame clones and lacks some. Seen here are about 410,000 clones, just over 85% observed once, and the top ten hold approximately 1.4%. The sequenced material came from peripheral blood. The receptors originated from a woman in her thirties with active or convalescent COVID-19. Both conserved end residues are part of each CDR3. The D gene is left open where the match is weak. Some rows have no size entry. The others give once, few or many, or a class for an expanded clone.

CDR3nt	CDR3aa	d_gene	v_gene	abundance	j_gene
TGTGCCAGCAGTTCATCCATTGAAGCTTTCTTT	CASSSSIEAFF	.	TRBV12-3/TRBV12-4	.	TRBJ1-1
TGTGCCATCAATTTGACAGGGGCGATTGCTGTGTATCCGACCCAGTACTTC	CAINLTGAIAVYPTQYF	TRBD1	TRBV24-1	once	TRBJ2-5
TGTGCCAGCAGCCAAGATTGGTCAGGGAATGAAAAACTGTTTTTT	CASSQDWSGNEKLFF	.	TRBV3-1/TRBV3-2	.	TRBJ1-4
TGCGCCAGCAGCCTGCGGACTAGCGGGAGGTTAAGCTCCTACAATGAGCAGTTCTTC	CASSLRTSGRLSSYNEQFF	TRBD2	TRBV5-1	few	TRBJ2-1
TGTGCCAGCAGCTTAGCGTTGGCAGTGAACACTGAAGCTTTCTTT	CASSLALAVNTEAFF	.	TRBV7-9	.	TRBJ1-1
TGTGCCAGCAGCTTTACTAGCGGGGCCCTCTCCTACGAGCAGTACTTC	CASSFTSGALSYEQYF	TRBD2	TRBV5-6	.	TRBJ2-7
TGTGCCAGCAGTGAAGATAGTGGTGAGCAGTTCTTC	CASSEDSGEQFF	.	TRBV2	.	TRBJ2-1
TGTGCCAGCAGCCAAAAACAGGGGGCGGATGGCTACACCTTC	CASSQKQGADGYTF	TRBD1	TRBV7-8	.	TRBJ1-2
TGCGCCAGCAGCCAAGAGCGGGGTGACACCGGGGAGCTGTTTTTT	CASSQERGDTGELFF	.	TRBV4-1	.	TRBJ2-2
TGTGCCAGCAGTGAAGACAGGATTAATGAAAAACTGTTTTTT	CASSEDRINEKLFF	.	TRBV6-1	.	TRBJ1-4
TGCGCCAGCAGCCAAGTTGGGAGGGAGAACACTGAAGCTTTCTTT	CASSQVGRENTEAFF	.	TRBV4-1	.	TRBJ1-1
TGTGCCAGCAGTCCCGAGTCGAACACAGATACGCAGTATTTT	CASSPESNTDTQYF	.	TRBV27	.	TRBJ2-3
TGTGCCAGCTCACAGGGGACAGGAGGTATCTACGAGCAGTACTTC	CASSQGTGGIYEQYF	TRBD1	TRBV18	.	TRBJ2-7
TGTGCCAGCAGCGCGGGACAGGGGGCACAACAGCCCCAGCATTTT	CASSAGQGAQQPQHF	TRBD1	TRBV9	.	TRBJ1-5
TGTGCCAGCAGTTACTCGATTTGGCCGACAGGGATTTCAGAAGCTTTCTTT	CASSYSIWPTGISEAFF	TRBD1	TRBV6-2/TRBV6-3	.	TRBJ1-1
TGTGCCTGGAGTAGTACCTGGACAGTTGTAACAGAAGCTTTCTTT	CAWSSTWTVVTEAFF	.	TRBV30	.	TRBJ1-1
TGTGCCAGCAGTTTAGAGGGACTCTCTGGAAACACCATATATTTT	CASSLEGLSGNTIYF	.	TRBV27	.	TRBJ1-3
TGCGCCAGCAGCTTGGACACGGGCTACGAGCAGTACTTC	CASSLDTGYEQYF	.	TRBV5-1	.	TRBJ2-7
TGTGCCAGCAGTTTAGGGGGACAGGGGAATTCACCCCTCCACTTT	CASSLGGQGNSPLHF	TRBD1	TRBV3-1/TRBV3-2	.	TRBJ1-6
TGTGCCAGCAGCAGTGGACAGGGAGATTTCTTT	CASSSGQGDFF	TRBD1	TRBV6-5	.	TRBJ1-1
TGTGCCATCGGTAGACAGGGGGCTTGGTACGAGCAGTACTTC	CAIGRQGAWYEQYF	TRBD1	TRBV10-3	.	TRBJ2-7
TGTGCCAGCAGCCACACGCCAGGTCTGGGCACTGAAGCTTTCTTT	CASSHTPGLGTEAFF	.	TRBV27	.	TRBJ1-1
TGTGCCAGCAGCCGGCTAGCGGGGGACACCGGGGAGCTGTTTTTT	CASSRLAGDTGELFF	TRBD2	TRBV5-4	.	TRBJ2-2
TGCGCCAGCAGCCCAGGACAGGAGACCTACGAGCAGTACTTC	CASSPGQETYEQYF	TRBD1	TRBV5-1	few	TRBJ2-7
TGTGCCAGCAGGGCAGGGGCAAAGAACACTGAAGCTTTCTTT	CASRAGAKNTEAFF	.	TRBV6-4	.	TRBJ1-1
TGTGCCAGCTCACCCCAGGGAAATGAGCAGTTCTTC	CASSPQGNEQFF	.	TRBV18	.	TRBJ2-1
TGCGCCAGCAGTTATTCGGGACAGCCTCGAATCCTTGACTATGGCTACACCTTC	CASSYSGQPRILDYGYTF	TRBD1	TRBV5-1	.	TRBJ1-2
TGTGCCAGCAGCACAGGATTGGAGCCTGAAGAGACCCAGTACTTC	CASSTGLEPEETQYF	.	TRBV5-4	.	TRBJ2-5
TGTGCCAGTAGGACCCGGACAGGGGGCTTCGCGAACACTGAAGCTTTCTTT	CASRTRTGGFANTEAFF	TRBD1	TRBV19	.	TRBJ1-1
TGCGCCAGCAGCTGGGACAGGGTGGACACCGGGGAGCTGTTTTTT	CASSWDRVDTGELFF	TRBD1	TRBV5-1	.	TRBJ2-2
TGTGCCAGCAGTACACTACTAGCGGGGGTCCGCGAGCAGTACTTC	CASSTLLAGVREQYF	TRBD2	TRBV6-5	.	TRBJ2-7
TGTGCCAGCAGCGCAGGGGGGACCCTCAATCAGCCCCAGCATTTT	CASSAGGTLNQPQHF	TRBD1	TRBV6-5	.	TRBJ1-5
TGTGCCAGCAGCTTAGCCCAGCGGGAGTCTGGAGATACGCAGTATTTT	CASSLAQRESGDTQYF	TRBD2	TRBV7-6	.	TRBJ2-3
TGTGCCAGCCGAAACGGACAGGGAAATTCACCCCTCCACTTT	CASRNGQGNSPLHF	TRBD1	TRBV2	once	TRBJ1-6
TGTGCCATCAGTGAGGAAGGGGTGATCTCCTACGAGCAGTACTTC	CAISEEGVISYEQYF	.	TRBV10-3	.	TRBJ2-7
TGTGCCAGCAGCCAACAGGGGTTAAGTGTTTCACCCCTCCACTTT	CASSQQGLSVSPLHF	TRBD1	TRBV5-8	.	TRBJ1-6
TGTGCCAGCAGCCTGGACGGACAGGAGGCGGGCACTGAAGCTTTCTTT	CASSLDGQEAGTEAFF	TRBD1	TRBV5-6	.	TRBJ1-1
TGCGCCAGCAGCTTGGTGTCCATTTCAAACTATGGCTACACCTTC	CASSLVSISNYGYTF	.	TRBV5-1	.	TRBJ1-2
TGTGCCAGCAGCCTACAGGGATATAATGAAAAACTGTTTTTT	CASSLQGYNEKLFF	.	TRBV6-5	.	TRBJ1-4
TGTGCCAGCACGACTCCGGGGACAGGGACGGGGGAGCAGTACTTC	CASTTPGTGTGEQYF	TRBD1	TRBV27	.	TRBJ2-7
TGTGCCAGCAGCTTAGCAGGGGCAGGTAATCAGCCCCAGCATTTT	CASSLAGAGNQPQHF	.	TRBV7-8	few	TRBJ1-5
TGTGCCAGCTCACCACCCCCGGGAACCGGAAACACCATATATTTT	CASSPPPGTGNTIYF	.	TRBV18	.	TRBJ1-3
TGTGCCAGCAGCCTAACAGGGGGAGCTTTCTTT	CASSLTGGAFF	TRBD1	TRBV12-3/TRBV12-4	.	TRBJ1-1
TGTGCCAGCAGCTTCGACAGATACTCTGGAAACACCATATATTTT	CASSFDRYSGNTIYF	.	TRBV5-6	.	TRBJ1-3
TGCGCCAGCAGCGGAGGGACTTCTGGGGCCAACGTCCTGACTTTC	CASSGGTSGANVLTF	.	TRBV4-1	few	TRBJ2-6
TGCAGCGTTTCCCCCTTGAACACTGAAGCTTTCTTT	CSVSPLNTEAFF	.	TRBV29-1	.	TRBJ1-1
TGCGCCAGCAGTGAGAAGGCGGGGGACACTGAAGCTTTCTTT	CASSEKAGDTEAFF	.	TRBV10-1	.	TRBJ1-1
TGTGCCAGTAGTATAGCTCTAACAGGGAACACTGAAGCTTTCTTT	CASSIALTGNTEAFF	.	TRBV19	.	TRBJ1-1
TGTGCCAGCAGTGAAGAGCGACCTTATAACACCGGGGAGCTGTTTTTT	CASSEERPYNTGELFF	.	TRBV2	.	TRBJ2-2
TGTGCCAGCAGCTCGACTAGCACAGATACGCAGTATTTT	CASSSTSTDTQYF	.	TRBV7-6	.	TRBJ2-3
TGTGCCAGCAGTTACTTGGGAGTGACAGATACGCAGTATTTT	CASSYLGVTDTQYF	.	TRBV6-5	.	TRBJ2-3
TGTGCCAGCAGCTTGACAGGGAATTTCTTTTACGAGCAGTACTTC	CASSLTGNFFYEQYF	.	TRBV5-5	.	TRBJ2-7
TGTGCCATCAGTGATGGGACAGGGAGTTACGAGCAGTACTTC	CAISDGTGSYEQYF	TRBD1	TRBV10-3	.	TRBJ2-7
TGTGCCAGCAGCTTAGACCGGGACAGGGACACCGGGGAGCTGTTTTTT	CASSLDRDRDTGELFF	TRBD1	TRBV7-9	few	TRBJ2-2
TGTGCCAGCAGCCATCACAATGAGCAGTTCTTC	CASSHHNEQFF	.	TRBV6-5	.	TRBJ2-1
TGCGCCAGCAGGGACAGCTCACCTGGAAACACCATATATTTT	CASRDSSPGNTIYF	.	TRBV5-1	.	TRBJ1-3
TGTGCCAGCAGTGAGCCAGGGATGGACCAGTACTTC	CASSEPGMDQYF	.	TRBV27	.	TRBJ2-5
TGCAGCGCCAGACTAGCGGGGGGCCCAGGGACCCAGTACTTC	CSARLAGGPGTQYF	TRBD2	TRBV29-1	.	TRBJ2-5
TGTGCCAGTAGTATATACGCGGCGAACACCGGGGAGCTGTTTTTT	CASSIYAANTGELFF	.	TRBV19	.	TRBJ2-2
TGCGCCAGCAGTGAGTCGGGGGCCCGTAATTCACCCCTCCACTTT	CASSESGARNSPLHF	.	TRBV10-1	.	TRBJ1-6